Below, one T cell receptor beta chain is given with its context. Only in-frame clones appear in the TCRdb table, and some are missing; sequencing was by immunoSEQ multiplex PCR. This sample has tens of thousands of clones, with roughly 93% found just once. After thawing and overnight rest, PBMC were stained with GMM-loaded CD1B tetramer, viability dye and anti-CD3 for sorting. C32 glucose monomycolate from Rhodococcus equi was loaded onto the CD1B tetramers. About 100,000 tetramer-negative cells were sorted from each donor. The sample belongs to a study of T cells in tuberculosis. Across the whole study: T cells were selected with CD1B tetramers loaded with glucose monomycolate.

The germline V and J ends were trimmed by 5 bases and 2 bases, with 10 bases remaining between them. The CDR3 covers 13 residues. This clonotype originated in an adult woman with latent tuberculosis. Sequencing was performed on CD1b-GMM tetramer-negative cells sorted from PBMCs. V gene TRBV7-1 combines with J gene TRBJ2-7; no firm D call. TRBV7-1 counts as an open reading frame of uncertain function. The CDR3 loop reads CASSHTGPYEQYF. CDR3 nucleotides: TGTGCCAGCAGCCATACGGGTCCCTACGAGCAGTACTTC.